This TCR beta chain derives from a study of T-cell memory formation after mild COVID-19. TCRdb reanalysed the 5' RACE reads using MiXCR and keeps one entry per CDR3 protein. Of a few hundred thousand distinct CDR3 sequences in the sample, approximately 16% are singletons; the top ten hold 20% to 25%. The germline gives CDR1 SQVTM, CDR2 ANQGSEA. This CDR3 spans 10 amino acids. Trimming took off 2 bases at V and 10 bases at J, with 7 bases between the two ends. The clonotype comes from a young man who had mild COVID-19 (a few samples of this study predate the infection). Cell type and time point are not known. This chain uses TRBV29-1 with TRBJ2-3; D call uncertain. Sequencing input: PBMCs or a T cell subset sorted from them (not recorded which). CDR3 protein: CSVETGPQYF. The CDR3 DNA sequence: TGCAGCGTTGAAACGGGTCCGCAGTATTTT.